This is a list of T cell receptor beta chains from one sample in a study of T cells after yellow fever vaccination. MiXCR, applied by TCRdb to the 5' RACE reads, yields one record per CDR3 protein. The repertoire holds about 200,000 distinct CDR3 sequences, with approximately 3% as singletons. The material sequenced was CD4+ T cells sorted from PBMCs, taken 10 days after the yellow fever booster vaccination. Receptor source: a man aged 18 to 30 who received the YFV17D yellow fever vaccine. The CDR3 runs from the conserved cysteine through the conserved F or W. A D gene is named only where the DNA matches it firmly. A row's size may be missing; if present it is once, few, many or a size class.

length | D | J | size | V | DNA | CDR3
15 | TRBD1 | TRBJ1-5 | - | TRBV5-1 | TGCGCCAGCAGCGAAACCGGGACAGGGAATCAGCCCCAGCATTTT | CASSETGTGNQPQHF
16 | TRBD1 | TRBJ1-2 | - | TRBV15 | TGTGCCACCAGCAGAGCCGGGACAGGGAAAAACTATGGCTACACCTTC | CATSRAGTGKNYGYTF
17 | - | TRBJ1-4 | - | TRBV21-1 | TGTGCCAGCAGCAAAGGAAAACAGGGGCTCCTGGGTGAAAAACTGTTTTTT | CASSKGKQGLLGEKLFF
14 | - | TRBJ2-1 | - | TRBV11-2 | TGTGCCAGCGGTTCGTGGGGGGCGGACAATGAGCAGTTCTTC | CASGSWGADNEQFF
15 | - | TRBJ1-2 | - | TRBV7-2 | TGTGCCAGCAGCTTAGCCTTCCTCCTCTCGGGAGGCTACACCTTC | CASSLAFLLSGGYTF
19 | TRBD1 | TRBJ2-6 | few | TRBV14 | TGTGCCAGCAGCCAAGCGCTGTCGGGACAGTCCTCTGGGGCCAACGTCCTGACTTTC | CASSQALSGQSSGANVLTF
15 | TRBD1 | TRBJ1-1 | many | TRBV6-5 | TGTGCCAGCAGTTACAGGGGGCGCGGGAACACTGAAGCTTTCTTT | CASSYRGRGNTEAFF
18 | - | TRBJ1-2 | many | TRBV4-1 | TGCGCCAGCAGCCAAGATATGGGGATGAGGACAGCTAACTATGGCTACACCTTC | CASSQDMGMRTANYGYTF
14 | TRBD1 | TRBJ1-1 | few | TRBV20-1 | TGCAGTGCTCATCACAGGGGAGGGCACACTGAAGCTTTCTTT | CSAHHRGGHTEAFF
14 | - | TRBJ2-3 | many | TRBV5-1 | TGCGCCAGCAGCTTGGAGGCAGGGCCAGATACGCAGTATTTT | CASSLEAGPDTQYF
14 | - | TRBJ2-2 | many | TRBV5-1 | TGCGCCAGCAGCTTGGAGGGCCACACCGGGGAGCTGTTTTTT | CASSLEGHTGELFF
14 | - | TRBJ2-3 | many | TRBV4-3 | TGCGCCAGCAGCCCCGGGGTAGTGGAAGATACGCAGTATTTT | CASSPGVVEDTQYF
12 | - | TRBJ2-7 | many | TRBV11-2 | TGTGCCAGCACGGGACACCTCTTCGTGCAGTACTTC | CASTGHLFVQYF
16 | TRBD1 | TRBJ2-5 | many | TRBV9 | TGTGCCAGCAGCGCCATGACAGGGGGCATCGGGGAGACCCAGTACTTC | CASSAMTGGIGETQYF
12 | - | TRBJ1-2 | - | TRBV6-5 | TGTGCCAGCAGTTACAATGCATATGGCTACACCTTC | CASSYNAYGYTF
17 | TRBD2 | TRBJ2-3 | many | TRBV27 | TGTGCCAGCAGTTTATTGGAGCAGCGGGGGGGCCCCGATACGCAGTATTTT | CASSLLEQRGGPDTQYF
14 | - | TRBJ2-3 | few | TRBV7-8 | TGTGCCAGCAGCCCTGCGGGGCCCACAGATACGCAGTATTTT | CASSPAGPTDTQYF
11 | - | TRBJ2-1 | few | TRBV3-1 | TGTGCCAGCAGTTTAAACCATGAGCAGTTCTTC | CASSLNHEQFF
12 | - | TRBJ1-1 | many | TRBV11-2 | TGTGCCAGCAGCTTAGAATCGGGGGTGGCTTTCTTT | CASSLESGVAFF
14 | TRBD1 | TRBJ2-2 | - | TRBV11-1 | TGTGCCAGCGCTTCGGCAGGGGGTACCGGGGAGCTGTTTTTT | CASASAGGTGELFF
15 | TRBD1 | TRBJ2-1 | many | TRBV7-2 | TGTGCCAGCAGCCGGGACAGGAGCTCCTACAATGAGCAGTTCTTC | CASSRDRSSYNEQFF
18 | - | TRBJ1-5 | - | TRBV7-5 | - | CTSVPDWPGGGVNQPQHF
14 | - | TRBJ1-1 | - | TRBV7-9 | TGTGCCAGCAGCTTATCAGGAACGAACACTGAAGCTTTCTTT | CASSLSGTNTEAFF
14 | TRBD1 | TRBJ2-7 | few | TRBV5-1 | TGCGCCAGCAGCCTGACAGGGTCGGGCTACGAGCAGTACTTC | CASSLTGSGYEQYF
9 | - | TRBJ1-4 | few | TRBV29-1 | TGCAGCCCCAAGGGCACGGAGGATTTT | CSPKGTEDF
21 | TRBD2 | TRBJ2-3 | - | TRBV4-2 | TGTGCCAGCAGCCAAGACGCCTCAGGGTCTGGCGGGGGGGCCCTAGGGGATACGCAGTATTTT | CASSQDASGSGGGALGDTQYF
15 | TRBD1 | TRBJ1-2 | few | TRBV6-5 | TGTGCCAGCAGTCCGAACGCAGGGGGCGGCTATGGCTACACCTTC | CASSPNAGGGYGYTF
17 | TRBD2 | TRBJ2-2 | - | TRBV10-2 | TGCGCCAGCAGTGGGACTAGCGGGGGGGCCGTCGCCGGGGAGCTGTTTTTT | CASSGTSGGAVAGELFF
14 | TRBD1 | TRBJ2-2 | many | TRBV7-2 | TGTGCCACCCGGACAGGGGCTTACACCGGGGAGCTGTTTTTT | CATRTGAYTGELFF
15 | TRBD1 | TRBJ1-2 | many | TRBV7-9 | TGTGCCAGCAGCCCCCGGACAGGCGAGGGCTATGGCTACACCTTC | CASSPRTGEGYGYTF
13 | - | TRBJ2-1 | many | TRBV15 | TGTGCCACCAGCAGAGTGGGAGGCGGTGAGCAGTTCTTC | CATSRVGGGEQFF
17 | TRBD2 | TRBJ2-2 | - | TRBV5-1 | TGCGCCAGCAGCCCGCTAGCGGGGGGGGTTCCCTCCGGGGAGCTGTTTTTT | CASSPLAGGVPSGELFF
14 | - | TRBJ1-3 | - | TRBV5-1 | TGCGCCAGCAGCTCCCAGGACTCTGGAAACACCACATATTTT | CASSSQDSGNTTYF
15 | TRBD1 | TRBJ1-6 | - | TRBV5-4 | TGTGCCAGCAGCTTGTGGGACAGGGTTAATTCACCCCTCCACTTT | CASSLWDRVNSPLHF
14 | - | TRBJ1-1 | many | TRBV7-9 | TGTGCCAGCACCCAGGAGACGATGAACACTGAAGCTTTCTTT | CASTQETMNTEAFF
15 | - | TRBJ2-3 | many | TRBV5-1 | TGCGCCAGCAGCTTGGCGGCGGGGTTAGGGGATACGCAGTATTTT | CASSLAAGLGDTQYF
16 | - | TRBJ2-5 | - | TRBV20-1 | TGCAGTGCTGGGGATGGGTTAGCGGGACAGCAAGAGACCCAGTACTTC | CSAGDGLAGQQETQYF
18 | TRBD2 | TRBJ2-3 | many | TRBV7-2 | TGTGCCAGCAGCTTAGAAGGGACTAGCGGGAGGAACATTAATACGCAGTATTTT | CASSLEGTSGRNINTQYF
16 | - | TRBJ1-1 | many | TRBV5-1 | TGCGCCAGCAGCTTCGGGGACATCGGCATGAACACTGAAGCTTTCTTT | CASSFGDIGMNTEAFF
13 | - | TRBJ1-1 | once | TRBV5-1 | TGCGCCAGCAGCTTGGGTGACGCCAACGAAGCTTTCTTT | CASSLGDANEAFF
16 | TRBD1 | TRBJ1-2 | - | TRBV14 | TGTGCCAGCAGCCAAGCTCCCGACGGACAGGCCTTTGGCTACACCTTC | CASSQAPDGQAFGYTF
19 | - | TRBJ2-5 | - | TRBV4-1 | TGCGCCAGCAGCCAAGACAGCTGGTCGGCGGAGACAGGTCAAGAGACCCAGTACTTC | CASSQDSWSAETGQETQYF
16 | TRBD2 | TRBJ2-3 | few | TRBV7-2 | TGTGCCAGCAGGTTGGGGGGAGGGCCTAGCACAGATACGCAGTATTTT | CASRLGGGPSTDTQYF
15 | TRBD2 | TRBJ2-3 | few | TRBV7-7 | TGTGCCAGCAGTCAAAGCGGGGGCCACACAGATACGCAGTATTTT | CASSQSGGHTDTQYF
13 | - | TRBJ1-5 | many | TRBV9 | TGTGCCAGCAGCGCCGGGGAAAATCAGCCCCAGCATTTT | CASSAGENQPQHF
15 | - | TRBJ1-2 | many | TRBV5-1 | TGCGCCAGCAGCTTGGTGGTCACAGCCTATAATGGCTACACCTTC | CASSLVVTAYNGYTF
15 | TRBD1 | TRBJ1-6 | many | TRBV7-9 | TGTGCCAGCAGCGGTACCGGGACAGAAACTTCACCCCTCCACTTT | CASSGTGTETSPLHF
16 | - | TRBJ1-5 | - | TRBV3-1 | TGTGCCAGCAGCCAAGGGCGCGGCCCGGCGGAGGTGCCCCAGCATTTT | CASSQGRGPAEVPQHF
12 | - | TRBJ2-3 | many | TRBV7-2 | TGTGCCAGCAGCTGGCTTAGGGATACGCAGTATTTT | CASSWLRDTQYF
15 | - | TRBJ1-6 | - | TRBV7-2 | TGTGCCAGCAGCCCCGCCAGCTCCTATAATTCACCCCTCCACTTT | CASSPASSYNSPLHF